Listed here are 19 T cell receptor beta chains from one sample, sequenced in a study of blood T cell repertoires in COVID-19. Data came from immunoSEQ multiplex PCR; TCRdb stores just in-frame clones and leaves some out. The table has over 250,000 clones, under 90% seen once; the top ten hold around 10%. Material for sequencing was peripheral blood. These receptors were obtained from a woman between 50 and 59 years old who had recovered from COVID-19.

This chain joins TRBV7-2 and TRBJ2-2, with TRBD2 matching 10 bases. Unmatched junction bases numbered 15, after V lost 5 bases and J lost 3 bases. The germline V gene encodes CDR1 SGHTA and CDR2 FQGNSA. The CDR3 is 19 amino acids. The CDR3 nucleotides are TGTGCCAGCAGCGCCCGTTTCGTAGCGGGAGGACCAGACACCGGGGAGCTGTTTTTT. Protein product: CASSARFVAGGPDTGELFF.

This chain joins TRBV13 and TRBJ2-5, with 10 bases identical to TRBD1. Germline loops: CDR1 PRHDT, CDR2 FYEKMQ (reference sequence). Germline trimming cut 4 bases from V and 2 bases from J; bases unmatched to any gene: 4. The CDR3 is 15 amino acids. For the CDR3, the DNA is TGTGCCAGCAGCTGGACAGGGGGGAAGCAAGAGACCCAGTACTTC. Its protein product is CASSWTGGKQETQYF. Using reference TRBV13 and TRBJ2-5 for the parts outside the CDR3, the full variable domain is AAGVIQSPRHLIKEKRETATLKCYPIPRHDTVYWYQQGPGQDPQFLISFYEKMQSDKGSIPDRFSAQQFSDYHSELNMSSLELGDSALYFCASSWTGGKQETQYFGPGTRLLVL.

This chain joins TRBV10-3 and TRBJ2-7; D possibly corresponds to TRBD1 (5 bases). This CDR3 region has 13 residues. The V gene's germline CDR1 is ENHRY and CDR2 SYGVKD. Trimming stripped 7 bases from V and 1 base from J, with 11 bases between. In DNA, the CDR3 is TGTGCCATCACACAGGACGGATCCTACGAGCAGTACTTC. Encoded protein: CAITQDGSYEQYF.

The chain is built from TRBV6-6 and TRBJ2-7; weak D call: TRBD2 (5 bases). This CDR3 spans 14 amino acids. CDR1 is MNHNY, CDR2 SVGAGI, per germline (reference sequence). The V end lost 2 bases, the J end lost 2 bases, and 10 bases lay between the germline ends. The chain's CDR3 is CASSYTAGAYEQYF. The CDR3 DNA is TGTGCCAGCAGTTACACCGCGGGTGCCTACGAGCAGTACTTC.

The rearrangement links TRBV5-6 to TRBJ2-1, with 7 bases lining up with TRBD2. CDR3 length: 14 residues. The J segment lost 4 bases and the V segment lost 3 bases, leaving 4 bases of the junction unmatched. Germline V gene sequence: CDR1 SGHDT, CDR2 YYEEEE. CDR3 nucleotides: TGTGCCAGCAGCTCTAGCGGCCGTTACAATGAGCAGTTCTTC. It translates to CASSSSGRYNEQFF.

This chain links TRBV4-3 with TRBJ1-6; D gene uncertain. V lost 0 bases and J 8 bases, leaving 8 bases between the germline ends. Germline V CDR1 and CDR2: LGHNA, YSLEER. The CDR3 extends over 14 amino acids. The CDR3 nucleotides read TGCGCCAGCAGCCAAGAGATAACGGATTCACCCCTCCACTTT. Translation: CASSQEITDSPLHF.

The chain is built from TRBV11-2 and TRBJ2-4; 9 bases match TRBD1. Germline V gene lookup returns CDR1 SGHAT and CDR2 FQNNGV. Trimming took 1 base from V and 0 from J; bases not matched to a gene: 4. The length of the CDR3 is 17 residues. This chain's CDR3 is CASSLGQGGLAKNIQYF. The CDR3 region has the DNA TGTGCCAGCAGCTTAGGACAGGGGGGTCTAGCCAAAAACATTCAGTACTTC.

The CDR3 is CSVNDRGATEAFF. CDR3 nucleotide sequence: TGCAGCGTCAACGACAGGGGCGCCACTGAAGCTTTCTTT. This chain joins TRBV29-1 and TRBJ1-1; 8 bases map to TRBD1. After removal of 6 bases from V and 4 bases from J, the junction contained 7 bases not matched to a gene. This CDR3 has 13 amino acids. Per the germline V gene, CDR1 is SQVTM and CDR2 is ANQGSEA.

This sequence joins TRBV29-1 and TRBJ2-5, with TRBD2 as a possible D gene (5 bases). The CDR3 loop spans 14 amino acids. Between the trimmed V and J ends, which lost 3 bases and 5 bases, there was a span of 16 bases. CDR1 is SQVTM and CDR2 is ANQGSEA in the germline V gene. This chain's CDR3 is CSVDGVGLRETQYF. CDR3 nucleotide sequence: TGCAGCGTTGACGGGGTTGGCCTTAGGGAGACCCAGTACTTC.

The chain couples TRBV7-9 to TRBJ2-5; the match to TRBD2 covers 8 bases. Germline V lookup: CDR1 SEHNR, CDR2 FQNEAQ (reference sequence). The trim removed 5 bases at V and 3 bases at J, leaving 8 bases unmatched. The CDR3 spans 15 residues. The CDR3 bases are TGTGCCAGCAGCCGACCGGGACTAGAAGAAGAGACCCAGTACTTC. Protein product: CASSRPGLEEETQYF. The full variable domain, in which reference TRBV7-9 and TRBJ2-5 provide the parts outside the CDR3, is DTGVSQNPRHKITKRGQNVTFRCDPISEHNRLYWYRQTLGQGPEFLTYFQNEAQLEKSRLLSDRFSAERPKGSFSTLEIQRTEQGDSAMYLCASSRPGLEEETQYFGPGTRLLVL.

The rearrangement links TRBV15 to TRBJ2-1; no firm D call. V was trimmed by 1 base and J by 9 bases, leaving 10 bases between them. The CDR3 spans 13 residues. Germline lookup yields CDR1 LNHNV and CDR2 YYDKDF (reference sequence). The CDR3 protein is CATSRGKLIEQFF. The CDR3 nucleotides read TGTGCCACCAGCAGAGGAAAGCTAATTGAGCAGTTCTTC. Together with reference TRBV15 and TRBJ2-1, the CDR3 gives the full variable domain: DAMVIQNPRYQVTQFGKPVTLSCSQTLNHNVMYWYQQKSSQAPKLLFHYYDKDFNNEADTPDNFQSRRPNTSFCFLDIRSPGLGDTAMYLCATSRGKLIEQFFGPGTRLTVL.

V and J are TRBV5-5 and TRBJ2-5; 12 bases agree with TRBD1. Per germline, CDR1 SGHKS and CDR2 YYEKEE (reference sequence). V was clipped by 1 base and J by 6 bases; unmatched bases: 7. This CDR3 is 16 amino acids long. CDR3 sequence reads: CASSLMGQGASKTQYF. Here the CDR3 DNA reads TGTGCCAGCAGCTTGATGGGACAGGGGGCATCGAAGACCCAGTACTTC.

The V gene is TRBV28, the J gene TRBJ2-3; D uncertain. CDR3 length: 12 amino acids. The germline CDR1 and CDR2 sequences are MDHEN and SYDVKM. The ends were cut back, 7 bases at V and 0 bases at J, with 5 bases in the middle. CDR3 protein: CASKLSTDTQYF. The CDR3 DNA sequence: TGTGCCAGCAAACTTAGCACAGATACGCAGTATTTT.

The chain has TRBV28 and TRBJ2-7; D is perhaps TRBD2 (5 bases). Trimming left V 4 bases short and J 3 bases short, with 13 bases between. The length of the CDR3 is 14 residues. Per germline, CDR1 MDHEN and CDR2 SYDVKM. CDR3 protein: CASSSSRDLYEQYF. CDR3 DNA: TGTGCCAGCAGTTCCAGCCGGGATCTCTACGAGCAGTACTTC.

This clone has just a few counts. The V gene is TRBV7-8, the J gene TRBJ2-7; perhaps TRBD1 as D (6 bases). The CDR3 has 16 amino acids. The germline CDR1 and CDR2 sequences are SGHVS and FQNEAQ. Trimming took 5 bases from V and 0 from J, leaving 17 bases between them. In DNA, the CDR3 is TGTGCCAGCAGCCCGGTACAGGGTAAGGGCTCCTACGAGCAGTACTTC. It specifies CASSPVQGKGSYEQYF.

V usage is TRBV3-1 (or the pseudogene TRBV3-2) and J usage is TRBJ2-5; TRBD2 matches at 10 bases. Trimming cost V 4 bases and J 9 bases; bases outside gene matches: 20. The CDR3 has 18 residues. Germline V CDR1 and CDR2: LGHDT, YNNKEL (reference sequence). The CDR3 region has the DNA TGTGCCAGCAGCCCCCGCTTCCTAGCGGGAGCGGAGGTGGGGTCCCAGTACTTC. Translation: CASSPRFLAGAEVGSQYF.

CDR3 sequence (DNA): TGTGCCAGCAGTTACACAGTCACTAACTATGGCTACACCTTC. Residues: CASSYTVTNYGYTF. This chain connects TRBV6-5 to TRBJ1-2; D not certain. This CDR3 is 14 amino acids long. Trimming shortened V by 2 bases and J by 0 bases, and 7 bases separated the two germline ends. Per the germline V gene, CDR1 is MNHEY and CDR2 is SVGAGI.

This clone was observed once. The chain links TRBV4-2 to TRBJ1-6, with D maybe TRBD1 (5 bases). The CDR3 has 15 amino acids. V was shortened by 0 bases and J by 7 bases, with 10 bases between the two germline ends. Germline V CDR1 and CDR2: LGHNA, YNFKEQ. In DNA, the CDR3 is TGTGCCAGCAGCCAAGAGGCAGGGCAGAATTCACCCCTCCACTTT. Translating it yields CASSQEAGQNSPLHF.

The CDR3 loop reads CASSFPDRDQHF. The CDR3 bases are TGTGCCAGCAGCTTTCCCGACAGGGACCAGCATTTT. The rearrangement links TRBV7-3 to TRBJ1-5, with 7 bases aligning to TRBD1. The CDR3 is 12 residues long. The germline V gene encodes CDR1 SGHTA and CDR2 FQGTGA. V shed 3 bases, J shed 12 bases, and the junction held 5 bases outside the gene matches.